This TCR beta chain was retrieved from a study of blood T cell repertoires in COVID-19. Study summary: There were acute and convalescent COVID-19 samples, and they came from the United States, Italy and Spain. From T cells, B-cell-depleted T cells, or PBMCs came the material, which was cDNA or gDNA.

The study drew participants aged about 18 to 95 years from some 24 US areas. TCRdb keeps only in-frame clones here, not all; method: immunoSEQ multiplex PCR. The sample contains more than 300,000 clones, 90% to 95% of which appear only once. The CDR3 length is 17 residues. Germline CDR1 MNHNS, CDR2 SASEGT. Losses at the gene ends were 4 bases for V and 4 bases for J; bases not matched to a gene: 15. The source of this sequence is a woman in her 30s who had been exposed to COVID-19. What was sequenced was PBMCs or T cells enriched from blood (not recorded which). V usage is TRBV6-1 and J usage is TRBJ1-1, with 7 bases matching TRBD1. CDR3 loop: CASSAPTGWANRTEAFF. As DNA, the CDR3 is TGTGCCAGCAGTGCCCCGACAGGGTGGGCCAATCGCACTGAAGCTTTCTTT.